The source of this T cell receptor (beta chain) is a study of multiple sclerosis patients with progressive multifocal leukoencephalopathy. V dropped 6 bases and J dropped 1 base, with 11 bases sitting between them. This CDR3 contains 14 residues. Germline lookup yields CDR1 ENHRY and CDR2 SYGVKD. Assay: immunoSEQ multiplex PCR; the TCRdb copy retains only in-frame clones and omits some. The sample gives fewer than 40,000 clones, roughly 87% of which show up once; 3% to 3.5% is in the top ten. Documented time point: time of PML onset. The gene calls are TRBV10-3 and TRBJ2-3; D may correspond to TRBD1 or TRBD2 (5 bases each). The origin of this receptor is a human donor with progressive multifocal leukoencephalopathy. The sequenced sample was PBMCs, obtained from a patient treated with natalizumab. The CDR3 loop reads CAIRGTGGTDTQYF. The CDR3 DNA reads as TGTGCCATCAGGGGGACCGGGGGCACAGATACGCAGTATTTT.